This T cell receptor (beta chain) was recorded in a study of CD8+ T cells in alopecia areata. Study results and caveats: Normal scalp had lower clonality than lesional scalp, with alopecia totalis/universalis lesions showing this most strongly.

As to this clone: Its antigen is not known.

Extracted RNA was reverse transcribed into cDNA, the sequencing template. TCRdb's table, derived via immunoSEQ multiplex PCR, lists solely in-frame clones and lacks some. The sample yields about 140,000 clones, around 58% seen once. The J segment lost 7 bases and the V segment lost 3 bases, leaving 2 bases of the junction unmatched. This CDR3 has 13 amino acids. Germline V CDR1 and CDR2: MGHRA, YSYEKL. This clonotype was sampled from a human donor with alopecia areata. The source material was CD4+ T cells sorted from blood, sampled at week 0. The V call is TRBV4-1, the J call TRBJ2-4, with 8 bases aligning to TRBD2. CDR3 loop: CASSQGLENIQYF. DNA for the CDR3: TGCGCCAGCAGCCAGGGACTAGAGAACATTCAGTACTTC.